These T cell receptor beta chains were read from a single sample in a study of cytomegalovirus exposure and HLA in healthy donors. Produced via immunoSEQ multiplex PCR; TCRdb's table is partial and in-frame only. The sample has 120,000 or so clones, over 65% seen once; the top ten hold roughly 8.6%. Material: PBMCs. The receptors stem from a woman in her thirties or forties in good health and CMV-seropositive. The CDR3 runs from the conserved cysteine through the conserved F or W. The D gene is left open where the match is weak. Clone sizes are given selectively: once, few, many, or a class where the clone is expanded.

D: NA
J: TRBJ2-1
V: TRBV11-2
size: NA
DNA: TGTGCCAGCAACCAACAGAGCTCCTACAATGAGCAGTTCTTC
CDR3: CASNQQSSYNEQFF

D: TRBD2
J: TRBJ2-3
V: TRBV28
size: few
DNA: TGTGCCAGCAGTTTAGAGGGGACTATAGATACGCAGTATTTT
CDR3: CASSLEGTIDTQYF

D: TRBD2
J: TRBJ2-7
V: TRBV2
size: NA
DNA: TGTGCCAGCAGTGATAGCGGGAGGGCCTACGAGCAGTACTTC
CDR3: CASSDSGRAYEQYF

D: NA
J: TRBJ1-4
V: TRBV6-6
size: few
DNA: TGTGCCAGCAGCTCCCCGGGAGGACCTAATGAAAAACTGTTTTTT
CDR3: CASSSPGGPNEKLFF

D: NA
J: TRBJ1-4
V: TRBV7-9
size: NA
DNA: TGTGCCAGCAGCCCGGGACACTATGAAAAACTGTTTTTT
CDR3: CASSPGHYEKLFF

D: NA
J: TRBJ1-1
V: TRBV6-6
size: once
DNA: TGTGCCAGCAGGCTACAGGTGAACACTGAAGCTTTCTTT
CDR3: CASRLQVNTEAFF

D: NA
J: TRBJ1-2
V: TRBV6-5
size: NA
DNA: TGTGCCAGCAGTGGGATGACAGGCCACTATGGCTACACCTTC
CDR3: CASSGMTGHYGYTF

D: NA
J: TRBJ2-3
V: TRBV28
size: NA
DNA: TGTGCCAGCACCTTAGGAACTAGCCCTTTTAACACAGATACGCAGTATTTT
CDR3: CASTLGTSPFNTDTQYF

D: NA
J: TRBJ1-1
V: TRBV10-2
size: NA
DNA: TGCGCCAGCAGTGGTCAGGGGACGGATGCTTTCTTT
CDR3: CASSGQGTDAFF

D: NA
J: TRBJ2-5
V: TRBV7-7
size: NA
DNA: TGTGCTAGCAGCCGCCGGGTGGGAGAGACCCAGTACTTC
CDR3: CASSRRVGETQYF

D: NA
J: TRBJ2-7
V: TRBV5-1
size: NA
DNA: TGCGCCAGTCGCCTTTTGGGCGAATCCTACGAGCAGTACTTC
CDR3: CASRLLGESYEQYF

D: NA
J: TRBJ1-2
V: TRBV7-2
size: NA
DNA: TGTGCCAGCAGCTTACCGGGAACACTAAACTATGGCTACACCTTC
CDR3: CASSLPGTLNYGYTF

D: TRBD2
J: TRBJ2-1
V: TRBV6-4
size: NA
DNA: TGTGCCAGCAAACCGCTAGCGGGAGGGAATGAGCAGTTCTTC
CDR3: CASKPLAGGNEQFF

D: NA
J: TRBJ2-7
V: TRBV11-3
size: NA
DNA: TGTGCCAGCAGCTCGGCCTGGTTTACGTCGGGGTCCTACGAGCAGTACTTC
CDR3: CASSSAWFTSGSYEQYF

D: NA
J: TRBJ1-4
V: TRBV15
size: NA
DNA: TGTGCCACCAGCAGAGGCCCGGCGTCGGGGAGGGCTAATGAAAAACTGTTTTTT
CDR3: CATSRGPASGRANEKLFF

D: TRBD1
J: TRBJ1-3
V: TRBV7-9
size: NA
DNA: TGTGCCAGCAGCGAGTCCGGGACAGGGGCCTCTGGAAACACCATATATTTT
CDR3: CASSESGTGASGNTIYF

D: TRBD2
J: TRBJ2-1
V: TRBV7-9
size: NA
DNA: TGTGCCAGCAGCTTAGAAGGTAGGCTAGCGGGGGCCTACAATGAGCAGTTCTTC
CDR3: CASSLEGRLAGAYNEQFF

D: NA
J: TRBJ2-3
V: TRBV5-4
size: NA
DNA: TGTGCCAGCAGCCCACGGGACTCCCAAGATACGCAGTATTTT
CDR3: CASSPRDSQDTQYF

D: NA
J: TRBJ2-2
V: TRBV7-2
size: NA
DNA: TGTGCCAGCAGCTTCTACGGCGGGGAGCTGTTTTTT
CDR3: CASSFYGGELFF

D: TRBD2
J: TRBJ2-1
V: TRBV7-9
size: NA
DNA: TGTTCCAGCAGCTTAGCTAGCGGGAAACAGTTCTTC
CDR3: CSSSLASGKQFF

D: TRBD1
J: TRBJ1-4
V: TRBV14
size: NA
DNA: TGTGCCAGCAGCCGCAACAGGGGCGGGTATGAAAAACTGTTTTTT
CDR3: CASSRNRGGYEKLFF

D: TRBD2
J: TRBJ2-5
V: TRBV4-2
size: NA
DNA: TGTGCCAGCAGCCCCCGACTAGCGGGGGCTCAAGGAGAGACCCAGTACTTC
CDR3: CASSPRLAGAQGETQYF

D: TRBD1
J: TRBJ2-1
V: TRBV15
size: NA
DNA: TGTGCCACCAGCTTAACCCAGGGGGAAAATGAGCAGTTCTTC
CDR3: CATSLTQGENEQFF

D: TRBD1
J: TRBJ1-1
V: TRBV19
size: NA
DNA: TGTGCCAGTAGCCGCGGACAGGGGAACACTGAAGCTTTCTTT
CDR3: CASSRGQGNTEAFF

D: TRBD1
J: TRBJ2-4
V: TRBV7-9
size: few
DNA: TGTGCCAGCAGCAATCGACAGGGGGCCCGCAACATTCAGTACTTC
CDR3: CASSNRQGARNIQYF

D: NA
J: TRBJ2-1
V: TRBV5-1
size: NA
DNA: TGCGCCAGCAGCTACCAAACTACCGGGTCCTACAATGAGCAGTTCTTC
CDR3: CASSYQTTGSYNEQFF

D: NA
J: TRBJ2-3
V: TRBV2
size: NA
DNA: TGTGCCAGCAAGGTAGCGGCAAACACAGATACGCAGTATTTT
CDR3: CASKVAANTDTQYF

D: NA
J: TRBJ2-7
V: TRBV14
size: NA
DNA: TGTGCCAGCAGCCAAATGGACTTGAACTACGAGCAGTACTTC
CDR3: CASSQMDLNYEQYF

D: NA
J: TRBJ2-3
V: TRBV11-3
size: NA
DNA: TGTGCCAGCAGCTTAGGACAGCCTACAGATACGCAGTATTTT
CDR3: CASSLGQPTDTQYF

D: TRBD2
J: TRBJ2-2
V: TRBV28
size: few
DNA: TGTGCCTCCGACGCCCCGAGCGGGAGTGGCACCGGGGAGCTGTTTTTT
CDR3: CASDAPSGSGTGELFF

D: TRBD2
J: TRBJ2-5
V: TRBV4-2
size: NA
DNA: TGTGCCAGCAGCCCTGGACTAGCGGGGGAGCAAGAGACCCAGTACTTC
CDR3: CASSPGLAGEQETQYF

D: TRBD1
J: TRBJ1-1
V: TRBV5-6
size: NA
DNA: TGTGCCAGCAGCTTCGGACAGGGCACTGAAGCTTTCTTT
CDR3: CASSFGQGTEAFF

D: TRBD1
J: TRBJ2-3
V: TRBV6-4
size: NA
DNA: TGTGCCAGCCGCATTCGGGACAGAAGCACAGATACGCAGTATTTT
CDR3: CASRIRDRSTDTQYF

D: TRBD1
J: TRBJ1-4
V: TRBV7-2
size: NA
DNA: TGTGCCAGCAGCACGGACAGGCGCCCTGGGGAAAAACTGTTTTTT
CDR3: CASSTDRRPGEKLFF

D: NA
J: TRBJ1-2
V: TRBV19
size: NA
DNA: TGTGCCAGTATTGGCCCCGGGTTGGGTGGCTACACCTTC
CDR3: CASIGPGLGGYTF

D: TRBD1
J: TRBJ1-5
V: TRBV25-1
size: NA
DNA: TGTGCCAGCAGTGATCGACAGGGGGCCAATCAGCCCCAGCATTTT
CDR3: CASSDRQGANQPQHF

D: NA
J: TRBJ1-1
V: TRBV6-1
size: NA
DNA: TGTGCCAGCAGTCGACAGTCGAACACTGAAGCTTTCTTT
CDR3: CASSRQSNTEAFF

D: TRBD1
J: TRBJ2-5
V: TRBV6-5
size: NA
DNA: TGTGCCTGCAGGACAGGCCAAGAGACCCAGTACTTC
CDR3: CACRTGQETQYF

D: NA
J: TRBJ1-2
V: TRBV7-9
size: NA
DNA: TGTGCCAGCAGCCCAAACATGGGGGACTCTAACTATGGCTACCCCTTC
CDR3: CASSPNMGDSNYGYPF

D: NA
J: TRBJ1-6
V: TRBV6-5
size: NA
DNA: TGTGCCAGCAGTAGTAAACAGGGAGATAATTCACCCCTCCACTTT
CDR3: CASSSKQGDNSPLHF

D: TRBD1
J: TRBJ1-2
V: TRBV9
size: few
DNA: TGTGCCAGCAGCGTAGTGGGGACAGGGGGTGACTATGGCTACACCTTC
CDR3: CASSVVGTGGDYGYTF

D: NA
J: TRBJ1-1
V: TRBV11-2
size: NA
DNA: TGTGCCAGCAGGGAGAAGGAATGGACTGAAGCTTTCTTT
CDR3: CASREKEWTEAFF